This TCR beta chain was profiled in a study of long-term antiretroviral therapy in people with HIV. Study-level findings and limits: Samples were collected from the mid-2000s to the late 2010s under possibly less effective ART regimens.

As for this clone: The antigen remains undetermined.

This CDR3 spans 15 amino acids. Germline V lookup: CDR1 LNHNV, CDR2 YYDKDF (reference sequence). Trimming cost V 0 bases and J 6 bases, with 12 bases left between them. Run at survey level, the immunoSEQ assay was version v3.0. Sequencing aimed at roughly 40,000-55,000 T-cell genomes per sample. Sequencing was performed with immunoSEQ multiplex PCR; in TCRdb, only in-frame clones are kept and a portion is missing. The sample includes over 30,000 clones, around 74% of them seen just once. The receptor's source is a man aged 50-60 years with HIV. The material sequenced was unsorted PBMCs, taken 3 years after starting antiretroviral therapy. The V call is TRBV15, the J call TRBJ2-1, with D perhaps matching TRBD1 (6 bases). Here the CDR3 DNA reads TGTGCCACCAGCAGAGATCGACAGGCTCCCAATGAGCAGTTCTTC. This sequence encodes CATSRDRQAPNEQFF.